This T cell receptor (beta chain) emerged from a study of blood T cell repertoires in COVID-19. Overall study: PBMCs, B-cell-depleted T cells, or T cells were the source of the cDNA or gDNA that made up the material.

Enrollment of patients from Seattle took place during active infection, with longitudinal follow-up. Repertoires were generated with immunoSEQ multiplex PCR, while TCRdb's copy carries only in-frame clones and drops some. Of around 230,000 clones in the sample, around 86% were seen once. Trimming left V 0 bases short and J 9 bases short, with 8 bases between. In germline, CDR1 is LGHDT, CDR2 YNNKEL (reference sequence). The CDR3 has 12 residues. The source of this sequence is a middle-aged man with COVID-19, enrolled during active disease. This chain joins TRBV3-1 (or the pseudogene TRBV3-2) and TRBJ2-5; D is unclear. Material: peripheral blood. The CDR3 sequence: CASSQELRPQYF. The CDR3 DNA reads as TGTGCCAGCAGCCAAGAACTACGGCCCCAGTACTTC.